The rows below give T cell receptor beta chains drawn from one sample of a study of PD-1 blockade in classical Hodgkin lymphoma. This table comes from immunoSEQ multiplex PCR, and its TCRdb copy is limited to in-frame clones, with some not included. The table shows some 95,000 clones, with over 75% occurring only once. This material consisted of peripheral blood mononuclear cells (PBMCs), taken before the fourth cycle of nivolumab. These receptors were collected from a human donor with classical Hodgkin lymphoma. CDR3s include the opening cysteine and the closing phenylalanine or tryptophan. The D gene is left open where the match is weak. Size is stated for part of the rows, as once, few or many counts, or as a class when the clone is expanded.

V	D	J	size	CDR3	DNA
TRBV30	TRBD1	TRBJ1-4	-	CAWSAKGQLNEKLFF	TGTGCCTGGAGTGCAAAGGGACAGCTAAATGAAAAACTGTTTTTT
TRBV5-4	-	TRBJ2-5	once	CASSLTGAGETQYF	TGTGCCAGCAGCTTGACGGGGGCGGGAGAGACCCAGTACTTC
TRBV7-9	-	TRBJ1-1	-	CASSSGGSGTEAFF	TGTGCCAGCAGCTCAGGTGGGTCCGGTACTGAAGCTTTCTTT
TRBV4-3	TRBD1	TRBJ2-6	few	CASSQVETGGIAGANVLTF	TGCGCCAGCAGCCAAGTTGAGACAGGGGGCATAGCTGGGGCCAACGTCCTGACTTTC
TRBV5-1	-	TRBJ2-3	-	CASSLLPGSTDTQYF	TGCGCCAGCAGCTTGCTGCCCGGGAGCACAGATACGCAGTATTTT
TRBV4-3	TRBD1	TRBJ1-4	-	CASSQDGTGRKLFF	TGCGCCAGCAGCCAAGATGGGACAGGGCGAAAACTGTTTTTT
TRBV7-9	TRBD1	TRBJ1-3	once	CASSLPLLGQGTGNTIYF	TGTGCCAGCAGCTTACCCCTCCTGGGACAGGGGACTGGAAACACCATATATTTT
TRBV11-2	-	TRBJ1-4	once	CASSPQGTEKLFF	TGTGCCAGCAGCCCCCAGGGGACCGAAAAACTGTTTTTT
TRBV30	TRBD1	TRBJ1-1	-	CAWSGDRDTEAFF	TGTGCCTGGAGTGGGGACAGGGACACTGAAGCTTTCTTT
TRBV7-9	-	TRBJ2-2	-	CASSRVRGGTLPNTGELFF	TGTGCCAGCAGCCGCGTGAGGGGGGGCACCCTTCCGAACACCGGGGAGCTGTTTTTT
TRBV2	-	TRBJ1-1	-	CASSEASMRLNTEAFF	TGTGCCAGCAGTGAAGCGAGTATGCGGTTGAACACTGAAGCTTTCTTT
TRBV5-1	TRBD2	TRBJ2-7	-	CASSLVAGGLDEQYF	TGCGCCAGCAGCTTGGTAGCGGGGGGGCTAGACGAGCAGTACTTC
TRBV18	-	TRBJ1-5	few	CASSPTRGVHQPQHF	TGTGCCAGCTCACCGACGCGGGGAGTGCATCAGCCCCAGCATTTT
TRBV6-5	-	TRBJ1-4	-	CASSYGGGRDEKLFF	TGTGCCAGCAGTTACGGAGGGGGGAGGGATGAAAAACTGTTTTTT
TRBV27	TRBD1	TRBJ2-2	-	CASSYVWTGVNDGELFF	TGTGCCAGCAGTTATGTTTGGACAGGGGTTAACGACGGGGAGCTGTTTTTT
TRBV7-6	TRBD2	TRBJ2-1	-	CASSLEAGGLNEQFF	TGTGCCAGCAGCTTAGAAGCGGGGGGTTTGAATGAGCAGTTCTTC